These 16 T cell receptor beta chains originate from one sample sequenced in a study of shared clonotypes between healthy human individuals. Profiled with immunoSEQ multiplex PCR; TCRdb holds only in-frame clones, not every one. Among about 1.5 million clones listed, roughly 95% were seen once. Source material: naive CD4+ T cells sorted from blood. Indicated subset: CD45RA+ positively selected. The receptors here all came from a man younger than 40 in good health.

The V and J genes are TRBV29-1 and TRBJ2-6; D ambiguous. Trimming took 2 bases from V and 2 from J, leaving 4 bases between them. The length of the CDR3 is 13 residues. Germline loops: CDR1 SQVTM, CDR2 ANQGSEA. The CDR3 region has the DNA TGCAGCGTTGAACCGGCTGGGGCCAACGTCCTGACTTTC. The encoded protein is CSVEPAGANVLTF.

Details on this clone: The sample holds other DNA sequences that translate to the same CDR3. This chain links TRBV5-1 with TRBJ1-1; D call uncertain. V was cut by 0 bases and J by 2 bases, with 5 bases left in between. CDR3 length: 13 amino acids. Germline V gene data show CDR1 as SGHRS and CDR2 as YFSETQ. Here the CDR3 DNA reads TGCGCCAGCAGCTTGGACCCTAACACTGAAGCTTTCTTT. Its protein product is CASSLDPNTEAFF.

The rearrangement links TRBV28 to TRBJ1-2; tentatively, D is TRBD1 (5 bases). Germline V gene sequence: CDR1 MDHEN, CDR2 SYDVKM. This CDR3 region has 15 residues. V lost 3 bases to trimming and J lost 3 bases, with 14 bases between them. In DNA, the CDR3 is TGTGCCAGCAGTTTCGGAGGGGCGGGGGACTATGGCTACACCTTC. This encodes CASSFGGAGDYGYTF.

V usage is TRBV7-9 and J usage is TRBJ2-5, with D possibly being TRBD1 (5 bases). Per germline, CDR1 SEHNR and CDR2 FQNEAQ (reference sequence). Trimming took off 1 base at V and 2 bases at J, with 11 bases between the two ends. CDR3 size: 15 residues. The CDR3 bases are TGTGCCAGCAGCTTAGGTCGGGCAGGGCAAGAGACCCAGTACTTC. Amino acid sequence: CASSLGRAGQETQYF.

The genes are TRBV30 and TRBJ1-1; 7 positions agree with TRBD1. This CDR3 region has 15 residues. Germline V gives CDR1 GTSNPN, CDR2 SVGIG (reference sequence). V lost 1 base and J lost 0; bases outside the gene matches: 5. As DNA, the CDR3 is TGTGCCTGGAGTGGTGCCGGGACAGTGAACACTGAAGCTTTCTTT. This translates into CAWSGAGTVNTEAFF.

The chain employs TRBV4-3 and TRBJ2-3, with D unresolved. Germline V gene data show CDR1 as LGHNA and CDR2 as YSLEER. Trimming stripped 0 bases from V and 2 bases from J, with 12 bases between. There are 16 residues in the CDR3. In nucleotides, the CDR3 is TGCGCCAGCAGCCAAGATCCAGGCCCCATCACAGATACGCAGTATTTT. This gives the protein CASSQDPGPITDTQYF.

CDR3 in DNA: TGTGCCAGCAGCCTTGAACTAGCGGGAGTCTACGAGCAGTACTTC. It yields the protein CASSLELAGVYEQYF. V is TRBV14 and J is TRBJ2-7; 11 positions match TRBD2. V was clipped by 4 bases and J by 3 bases; unmatched bases: 5. The CDR3 extends over 15 amino acids. Germline V gene lookup returns CDR1 SGHDN and CDR2 FVKESK.

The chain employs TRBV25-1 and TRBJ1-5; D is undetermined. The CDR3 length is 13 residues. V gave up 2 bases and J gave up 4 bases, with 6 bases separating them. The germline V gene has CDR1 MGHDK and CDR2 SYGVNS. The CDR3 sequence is CASSEGENQPQHF. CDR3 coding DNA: TGTGCCAGCAGTGAAGGGGAGAATCAGCCCCAGCATTTT.

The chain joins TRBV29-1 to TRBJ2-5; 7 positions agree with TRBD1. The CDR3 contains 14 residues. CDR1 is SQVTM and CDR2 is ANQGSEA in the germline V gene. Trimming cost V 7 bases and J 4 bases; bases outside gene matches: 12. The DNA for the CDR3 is TGCAGCGCCTGGACGGGCAGGGGGTTAGAGACCCAGTACTTC. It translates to CSAWTGRGLETQYF. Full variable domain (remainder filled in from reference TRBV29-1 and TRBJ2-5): SAVISQKPSRDICQRGTSLTIQCQVDSQVTMMFWYRQQPGQSLTLIATANQGSEATYESGFVIDKFPISRPNLTFSTLTVSNMSPEDSSIYLCSAWTGRGLETQYFGPGTRLLVL.

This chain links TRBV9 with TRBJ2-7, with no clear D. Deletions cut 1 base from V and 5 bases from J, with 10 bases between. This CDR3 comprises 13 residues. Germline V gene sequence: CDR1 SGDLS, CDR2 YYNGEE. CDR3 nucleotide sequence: TGTGCCAGCAGCGTAAGTCTGGGTGACGAGCAGTACTTC. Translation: CASSVSLGDEQYF.

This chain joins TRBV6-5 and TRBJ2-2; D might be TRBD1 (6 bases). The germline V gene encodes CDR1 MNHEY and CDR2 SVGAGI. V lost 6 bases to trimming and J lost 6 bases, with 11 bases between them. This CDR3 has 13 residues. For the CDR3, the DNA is TGTGCCAGCAGGGGTACAGGGCCCGGGGAGCTGTTTTTT. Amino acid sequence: CASRGTGPGELFF.

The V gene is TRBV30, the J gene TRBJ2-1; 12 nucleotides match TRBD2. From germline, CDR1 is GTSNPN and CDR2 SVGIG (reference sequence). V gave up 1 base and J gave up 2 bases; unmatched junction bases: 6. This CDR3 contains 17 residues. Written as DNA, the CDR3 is TGTGCCTGGAGTGGAACAGGACTAGCGGGAACCTACAATGAGCAGTTCTTC. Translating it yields CAWSGTGLAGTYNEQFF.

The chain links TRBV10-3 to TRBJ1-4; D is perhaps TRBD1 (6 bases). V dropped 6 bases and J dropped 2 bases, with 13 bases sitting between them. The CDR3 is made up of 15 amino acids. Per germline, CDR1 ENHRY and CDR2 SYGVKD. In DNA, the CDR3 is TGTGCCATCAGGGACAGCGGAGGTACTAATGAAAAACTGTTTTTT. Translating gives CAIRDSGGTNEKLFF.

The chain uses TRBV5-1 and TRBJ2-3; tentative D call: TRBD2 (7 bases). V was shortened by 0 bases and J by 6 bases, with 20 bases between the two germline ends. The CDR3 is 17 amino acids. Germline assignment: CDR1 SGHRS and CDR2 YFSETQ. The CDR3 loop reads CASSLAVAGWGADTQYF. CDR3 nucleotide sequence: TGCGCCAGCAGCTTGGCGGTAGCGGGTTGGGGGGCCGATACGCAGTATTTT. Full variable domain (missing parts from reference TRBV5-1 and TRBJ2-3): KAGVTQTPRYLIKTRGQQVTLSCSPISGHRSVSWYQQTPGQGLQFLFEYFSETQRNKGNFPGRFSGRQFSNSRSEMNVSTLELGDSALYLCASSLAVAGWGADTQYFGPGTRLTVL.

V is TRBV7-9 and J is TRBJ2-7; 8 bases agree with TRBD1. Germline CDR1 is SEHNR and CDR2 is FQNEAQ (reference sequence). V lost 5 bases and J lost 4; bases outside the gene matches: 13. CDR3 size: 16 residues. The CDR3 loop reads CASSNTAPRGRYEQYF. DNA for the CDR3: TGTGCCAGCAGCAACACCGCGCCCAGGGGGCGATACGAGCAGTACTTC.

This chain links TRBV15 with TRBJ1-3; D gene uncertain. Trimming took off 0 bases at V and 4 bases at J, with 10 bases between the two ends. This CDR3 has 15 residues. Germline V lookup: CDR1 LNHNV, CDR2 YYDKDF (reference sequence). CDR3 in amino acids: CATSRDSRLGNTIYF. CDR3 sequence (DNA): TGTGCCACCAGCAGAGATTCGAGACTCGGAAACACCATATATTTT.